This entry lists 17 T cell receptor beta chains sequenced from one sample in a study of cytomegalovirus exposure and HLA in healthy donors. 13 Jbeta primers and 60 Vbeta primers were used for the PCR. Repertoires were generated with immunoSEQ multiplex PCR, while TCRdb's copy carries only in-frame clones and drops some. The table has 150,000 or so clones, 70% to 80% seen once. Sequenced input: PBMCs. Every receptor here comes from a man younger than 45 in good health and CMV-seronegative.

This clone was seen more than once but under ten times. The gene calls are TRBV2 and TRBJ2-7; the D gene is possibly TRBD1 (6 bases). The CDR3 spans 14 residues. The V gene's germline CDR1 is SNHLY and CDR2 FYNNEI. Trimming shortened V by 4 bases and J by 4 bases, and 14 bases separated the two germline ends. The CDR3 sequence is CASSVLGQVYEQYF. The DNA of the CDR3 is TGTGCCAGCAGTGTGCTGGGACAAGTTTACGAGCAGTACTTC.

This chain links TRBV28 with TRBJ2-5, with 8 bases identical to TRBD2. Germline CDR1 and CDR2: MDHEN and SYDVKM. The CDR3 totals 16 residues. V shed 4 bases and J 4 bases; nucleotides not matched to a gene: 11. DNA for the CDR3: TGTGCCAGCAGTTCAGGTGGCGGGAGGATAAGAGAGACCCAGTACTTC. This sequence encodes CASSSGGGRIRETQYF.

The genes are TRBV10-3 and TRBJ2-2, with 8 bases identical to TRBD2. From germline, CDR1 is ENHRY and CDR2 SYGVKD. V lost 3 bases, J lost 0 bases, and 6 bases stayed unmatched. This CDR3 is built from 17 residues. The CDR3 DNA is TGTGCCATCAGTGATCCGGCGGGAGGCACGAACACCGGGGAGCTGTTTTTT. This codes for CAISDPAGGTNTGELFF.

The rearrangement uses TRBV5-8 and TRBJ2-1; the match to TRBD1 covers 8 bases. After removal of 1 base from V and 4 bases from J, the junction contained 7 bases not matched to a gene. The CDR3 sequence is 16 residues long. The germline gives CDR1 SGHTS, CDR2 YDEGEE. This CDR3 reads CASSLPSRDRYNEQFF. CDR3 DNA: TGTGCCAGCAGCTTGCCGTCTCGGGACAGGTACAATGAGCAGTTCTTC.

V is TRBV2 and J is TRBJ2-1; 7 bases agree with TRBD2. The germline V gene encodes CDR1 SNHLY and CDR2 FYNNEI. This CDR3 comprises 14 residues. Trimming removed 11 bases from V and 7 bases from J; junction bases left unmatched: 14. The CDR3 sequence: CAGLGGVGKNEQFF. CDR3 sequence (DNA): TGTGCCGGCCTGGGGGGGGTTGGAAAGAATGAGCAGTTCTTC.

The chain has TRBV7-3 and TRBJ1-1, with TRBD1 identical over 11 bases. The CDR3 is 13 residues long. Trimming at V came to 3 bases and at J to 6 bases, leaving 0 bases not matched to a gene. Germline V gives CDR1 SGHTA, CDR2 FQGTGA. CDR3 sequence reads: CASSLGQGAEAFF. The CDR3 DNA reads TGTGCCAGCAGCTTGGGACAGGGGGCTGAAGCTTTCTTT.

The rearrangement links TRBV4-3 to TRBJ2-7, with D maybe TRBD1 (5 bases). This CDR3 is 13 amino acids long. Trimming left V 4 bases short and J 5 bases short, with 12 bases between. The germline V gene encodes CDR1 LGHNA and CDR2 YSLEER. CDR3 amino acids: CASSRDLGDEQYF. CDR3 in DNA: TGCGCCAGCAGCCGAGATTTAGGGGACGAGCAGTACTTC.

This rearrangement joins TRBV4-1 to TRBJ2-1; 7 nucleotides match TRBD1. CDR3 length: 16 amino acids. The V gene's germline CDR1 is MGHRA and CDR2 YSYEKL. V was pared by 0 bases and J by 2 bases, with 4 bases of the junction left unmatched. In DNA form, the CDR3 reads TGCGCCAGCAGCCAAGAACCCCAGGGGGCCTACAATGAGCAGTTCTTC. This sequence encodes CASSQEPQGAYNEQFF.

The chain uses TRBV7-6 and TRBJ2-7; TRBD1 matches 9 bases. Losses at the gene ends were 8 bases for V and 5 bases for J; bases not matched to a gene: 7. The CDR3 extends over 13 amino acids. Per germline, CDR1 SGHVS and CDR2 FNYEAQ. The CDR3 DNA reads TGTGCCAGCGTACCGGGACAGGGCAACGAGCAGTACTTC. This gives the protein CASVPGQGNEQYF.

The chain has TRBV6-5 and TRBJ1-3; D unresolved. The CDR3 has 16 amino acids. The ends were cut back, 2 bases at V and 0 bases at J, with 11 bases in the middle. Germline V gene data show CDR1 as MNHEY and CDR2 as SVGAGI. This chain's CDR3 is CASSYGSPGSGNTIYF. The DNA for the CDR3 is TGTGCCAGCAGTTACGGATCCCCGGGCTCTGGAAACACCATATATTTT.

The gene calls are TRBV30 and TRBJ1-1; D is possibly TRBD1 (6 bases). This CDR3 contains 11 residues. CDR1 and CDR2 from the germline V gene are GTSNPN and SVGIG (reference sequence). The V gene lost 7 bases and the J gene lost 3 bases, with 9 bases spanning the gap. CDR3 DNA: TGTGCCTTGGGACACTACACTGAAGCTTTCTTT. Its protein is CALGHYTEAFF.

This clone has only a few counts. This chain links TRBV27 with TRBJ1-5, with TRBD1 as a possible D gene (6 bases). From germline, CDR1 is MNHEY and CDR2 SMNVEV (reference sequence). V was pared by 5 bases and J by 3 bases, with 11 bases between. The CDR3 extends over 14 amino acids. CDR3 in DNA: TGTGCCAGCAGTCACGACAGGAACAATCAGCCCCAGCATTTT. Its protein product is CASSHDRNNQPQHF.

V and J are TRBV4-1 and TRBJ1-4; 10 nucleotides align to TRBD1. This CDR3 contains 14 residues. With V trimmed by 1 base and J by 7 bases, 0 bases remained unmatched. Germline assignment: CDR1 MGHRA and CDR2 YSYEKL. CDR3 loop: CASSQGTGGEKLFF. The CDR3 bases are TGCGCCAGCAGCCAAGGGACAGGGGGTGAAAAACTGTTTTTT.

Comments on this clone: This specimen includes other DNA sequences encoding the same CDR3. This chain links TRBV14 with TRBJ1-2; D possibly corresponds to TRBD1 (6 bases). V was pared by 0 bases and J by 3 bases, with 8 bases between. Germline V CDR1 and CDR2: SGHDN, FVKESK. The CDR3 totals 14 residues. Here the CDR3 reads CASSQDRGHYGYTF. CDR3 sequence (DNA): TGTGCCAGCAGCCAAGACAGGGGACACTATGGCTACACCTTC.

The chain combines TRBV7-3 with TRBJ2-2; D might be TRBD2 (6 bases). The CDR3 is made up of 14 amino acids. Trimming left V 2 bases short and J 7 bases short, with 11 bases between. The V gene's germline CDR1 is SGHTA and CDR2 FQGTGA. CDR3 protein: CASSLGGFGGELFF. In DNA, the CDR3 is TGTGCCAGCAGCTTAGGGGGGTTTGGCGGGGAGCTGTTTTTT.

The rearrangement joins TRBV2 to TRBJ1-4; D may be TRBD1 (6 bases). Germline CDR1 and CDR2: SNHLY and FYNNEI. Trimming took off 6 bases at V and 5 bases at J, with 13 bases between the two ends. This CDR3 contains 14 residues. DNA for the CDR3: TGTGCCAGCAGCCACAGGGCCAGGAATGAAAAACTGTTTTTT. This codes for CASSHRARNEKLFF.

V gene TRBV4-1 combines with J gene TRBJ2-7; 7 bases agree with TRBD1. V was pared by 0 bases and J by 2 bases, with 4 bases of the junction left unmatched. Germline V CDR1 and CDR2: MGHRA, YSYEKL. The CDR3 consists of 15 residues. The CDR3 bases are TGCGCCAGCAGCCAAGAACAGGGGTCACCCTACGAGCAGTACTTC. It translates to CASSQEQGSPYEQYF.